This T cell receptor (beta chain) was captured in a study of neurological immune-mediated disorders. Blood bank volunteers in Maryland, USA, served as healthy controls. In each sequencing run, over 180 million TCR-beta sequences were generated from 15-18 subjects. TCRdb reprocessed the 5' RACE reads with MiXCR, giving one entry per CDR3 protein. The profile shows roughly 80,000 distinct CDR3 sequences, around 9.9% of them singletons. The sequence was obtained from a man aged 50 or older in good health. Sequencing input: PBMCs.

CDR3 protein: CASSPRDRGFGEQYF. The CDR3 DNA follows: TGTGCCAGCAGCCCCCGGGACAGGGGTTTTGGCGAGCAGTACTTC. The gene calls are TRBV7-2 and TRBJ2-7; TRBD1 matches at 10 bases. Germline assignment: CDR1 SGHTA and CDR2 FQGNSA. V lost 5 bases to trimming and J lost 6 bases; unmatched junction nucleotides: 10. The CDR3 consists of 15 residues.